The 31 T cell receptor beta chains reported below all come from one sample, sequenced in a study of shared T cell receptors in the human thymus. The assay was immunoSEQ multiplex PCR, and TCRdb's table has in-frame clones only and misses some. The sample comprises tens of thousands of clones, about 95% of which are singletons, and around 0.033% rests with the top ten. Input material: thymocytes. All receptors derive from a human donor.

J is TRBJ1-2 and V is TRBV19; 11 bases align to TRBD1. Per the germline V gene, CDR1 is LNHDA and CDR2 is SQIVND (reference sequence). V trimming: 1 base; J trimming: 4 bases; junction bases outside the gene matches: 2. The CDR3 runs 15 residues. CDR3: CASSIGTGGAYGYTF. In DNA, the CDR3 is TGTGCCAGTAGTATAGGGACAGGGGGCGCCTATGGCTACACCTTC.

This chain connects TRBV13 to TRBJ1-3, with a possible D match to TRBD1 (5 bases). Trimming left V 5 bases short and J 2 bases short, with 13 bases between. Germline V CDR1 and CDR2: PRHDT, FYEKMQ (reference sequence). The CDR3 runs to 15 residues. DNA of the CDR3: TGTGCCAGCAGCCGCCTCAGGGCTGCTGGAAACACCATATATTTT. Its protein is CASSRLRAAGNTIYF.

The chain links TRBV19 to TRBJ2-7, with TRBD1 matching over 10 bases. Germline CDR1 and CDR2: LNHDA and SQIVND (reference sequence). V trimming: 5 bases; J trimming: 5 bases; junction bases outside the gene matches: 3. The CDR3 runs 13 residues. CDR3 DNA sequence: TGTGCCAGTAGTGCCGGGACAGGGGACGAGCAGTACTTC. Amino acids: CASSAGTGDEQYF.

The V and J genes are TRBV5-1 and TRBJ2-5; 12 nucleotides agree with TRBD2. This CDR3 is built from 16 residues. V shed 4 bases, J shed 0 bases, and the junction held 4 bases outside the gene matches. The germline gives CDR1 SGHRS, CDR2 YFSETQ. CDR3 loop: CASSARTSGDQETQYF. As DNA, the CDR3 is TGCGCCAGCAGCGCAAGGACTAGCGGGGACCAAGAGACCCAGTACTTC. Variable domain in full (rest from reference TRBV5-1 and TRBJ2-5): KAGVTQTPRYLIKTRGQQVTLSCSPISGHRSVSWYQQTPGQGLQFLFEYFSETQRNKGNFPGRFSGRQFSNSRSEMNVSTLELGDSALYLCASSARTSGDQETQYFGPGTRLLVL.

V and J are TRBV4-3 and TRBJ2-1, with no clear D. CDR3 length: 17 amino acids. V lost 0 bases and J 0 bases, leaving 12 bases between the germline ends. Germline V lookup: CDR1 LGHNA, CDR2 YSLEER. The CDR3: CASSQDAQASSYNEQFF. CDR3 DNA: TGCGCCAGCAGCCAAGACGCCCAGGCGAGCTCCTACAATGAGCAGTTCTTC.

The chain is built from TRBV6-1 and TRBJ2-6; 9 bases map to TRBD1. Germline assignment: CDR1 MNHNS and CDR2 SASEGT. V lost 6 bases to trimming and J lost 4 bases; unmatched junction nucleotides: 4. The CDR3 loop spans 15 amino acids. The CDR3 DNA sequence: TGTGCCAGCAGCGGGACAGGGAGGGGGGCCAACGTCCTGACTTTC. This gives the protein CASSGTGRGANVLTF.

J is TRBJ1-2 and V is TRBV7-9; D ambiguous. Germline values: CDR1 SEHNR, CDR2 FQNEAQ (reference sequence). The CDR3 contains 14 residues. Trimming removed 1 base from V and 8 bases from J, with 14 bases in between. The CDR3: CASSLVGPGDGYTF. Here the CDR3 DNA reads TGTGCCAGCAGCTTAGTCGGCCCGGGAGACGGCTACACCTTC.

A single count supports this clone. The chain employs TRBV11-2 and TRBJ1-2; TRBD1 agrees at 8 bases. The CDR3 runs to 16 residues. Trimming removed 2 bases from V and 5 bases from J; junction bases left unmatched: 10. CDR1 and CDR2 from the germline V gene are SGHAT and FQNNGV. CDR3 in amino acids: CASSLTPTGDRYGYTF. The CDR3 DNA reads TGTGCCAGCAGCTTAACACCGACAGGGGATCGATATGGCTACACCTTC. Combining the CDR3 with reference TRBV11-2 and TRBJ1-2 gives the whole variable domain EAGVAQSPRYKIIEKRQSVAFWCNPISGHATLYWYQQILGQGPKLLIQFQNNGVVDDSQLPKDRFSAERLKGVDSTLKIQPAKLEDSAVYLCASSLTPTGDRYGYTFGSGTRLTVV.

The V call is TRBV5-1, the J call TRBJ1-3, with D hard to call. The CDR3 is 13 residues long. The V end lost 0 bases, the J end lost 7 bases, and 8 bases lay between the germline ends. Germline V gene lookup returns CDR1 SGHRS and CDR2 YFSETQ. CDR3 loop: CASSLDCGNTIYF. As DNA, the CDR3 is TGCGCCAGCAGCTTGGATTGTGGGAACACCATATATTTT.

The chain carries TRBV29-1 and TRBJ2-3; D could derive from TRBD1 or TRBD2 (5 bases each). Germline V CDR1 and CDR2: SQVTM, ANQGSEA. The CDR3 consists of 15 residues. The V end was cut by 4 bases, the J end by 4 bases, with 18 bases between. The CDR3 reads CSVAFSYGAADTQYF. Here the CDR3 DNA reads TGCAGCGTTGCTTTCTCCTACGGGGCGGCAGATACGCAGTATTTT.

The chain employs TRBV5-1 and TRBJ1-4; 7 nucleotides match TRBD1. Losses at the gene ends were 0 bases for V and 3 bases for J; bases not matched to a gene: 8. Germline V gives CDR1 SGHRS, CDR2 YFSETQ. CDR3 length equals 17 residues. This chain's CDR3 is CASSLEMVGQPNEKLFF. In nucleotides, the CDR3 is TGCGCCAGCAGCTTGGAAATGGTGGGACAGCCTAATGAAAAACTGTTTTTT. Full variable domain (outside the CDR3, taken from reference TRBV5-1 and TRBJ1-4): KAGVTQTPRYLIKTRGQQVTLSCSPISGHRSVSWYQQTPGQGLQFLFEYFSETQRNKGNFPGRFSGRQFSNSRSEMNVSTLELGDSALYLCASSLEMVGQPNEKLFFGSGTQLSVL.

The V gene is TRBV9, the J gene TRBJ2-1; TRBD2 might be the D (5 bases). Trimming shortened V by 4 bases and J by 7 bases, and 9 bases separated the two germline ends. Looked up from germline, CDR1 is SGDLS and CDR2 is YYNGEE. The CDR3 runs 12 residues. The CDR3 DNA reads as TGTGCCAGCAGCCCCACTAGGAATGAGCAGTTCTTC. It translates to CASSPTRNEQFF.

The CDR3: CASSLRGIGKQNTIYF. The CDR3 DNA reads as TGTGCCAGCAGTTTACGGGGAATAGGAAAACAAAACACCATATATTTT. The chain recombines TRBV27 with TRBJ1-3; D is uncertain. The length of the CDR3 is 16 residues. CDR1 and CDR2 (germline): MNHEY, SMNVEV (reference sequence). Trimming shortened V by 2 bases and J by 6 bases, and 17 bases separated the two germline ends.

The chain couples TRBV5-1 to TRBJ2-3; 8 bases line up with TRBD1. Germline trimming cut 2 bases from V and 6 bases from J; bases unmatched to any gene: 8. Germline loops: CDR1 SGHRS, CDR2 YFSETQ. The CDR3 length is 15 residues. CDR3 DNA: TGCGCCAGCAGCTTAGGGCAGGGGGCCTTGGATACGCAGTATTTT. Translating gives CASSLGQGALDTQYF.

This chain joins TRBV5-1 and TRBJ2-7; no clear D. Germline V lookup: CDR1 SGHRS, CDR2 YFSETQ. The CDR3 extends over 16 amino acids. Deletions cut 4 bases from V and 6 bases from J, with 23 bases between. CDR3 coding DNA: TGCGCCAGCAGCCCTGGGTTTCTCCCACCCCTCCGCGAGCAGTACTTC. Translation gives CASSPGFLPPLREQYF.

The chain combines TRBV11-2 with TRBJ1-1, with TRBD1 as a possible D gene (5 bases). The CDR3 consists of 15 residues. Trimming stripped 2 bases from V and 6 bases from J, with 16 bases between. The germline CDR1 and CDR2 sequences are SGHAT and FQNNGV. The CDR3 nucleotides read TGTGCCAGCAGCTTAAAACGCTTCCAGGGCCCTGAAGCTTTCTTT. It yields the protein CASSLKRFQGPEAFF.

This chain connects TRBV28 to TRBJ2-7; possible D gene TRBD1, 6 bases. Germline CDR1 is MDHEN and CDR2 is SYDVKM. CDR3 length equals 12 residues. V shed 10 bases and J shed 2 bases, with 12 bases lying between them. The CDR3 DNA reads as TGTGCCACCGCTCAGGGGACCTACGAGCAGTACTTC. As protein: CATAQGTYEQYF.

V usage is TRBV7-2 and J usage is TRBJ1-3; D call uncertain. Trimming took off 0 bases at V and 0 bases at J, with 12 bases between the two ends. CDR1 is SGHTA and CDR2 is FQGNSA in the germline V gene. The CDR3 runs 17 residues. The CDR3 protein is CASSLAGRTHSGNTIYF. For the CDR3, the DNA is TGTGCCAGCAGCTTAGCTGGGAGGACGCACTCTGGAAACACCATATATTTT.

This clone was seen a handful of times. The rearrangement links TRBV7-3 to TRBJ2-3; 7 positions agree with TRBD2. Germline CDR1 SGHTA, CDR2 FQGTGA. V lost 1 base to trimming and J lost 1 base; unmatched junction nucleotides: 17. The CDR3 is made up of 20 amino acids. The CDR3 loop reads CASSLIPRTSAPQGTDTQYF. In DNA form, the CDR3 reads TGTGCCAGCAGCTTAATTCCCCGAACTAGCGCTCCCCAGGGCACAGATACGCAGTATTTT.

V usage is TRBV6-4 and J usage is TRBJ2-1, with 11 bases aligning to TRBD2. The CDR3 length is 16 residues. Germline CDR1 MRHNA, CDR2 SNTAGT. Unmatched junction bases numbered 5, after V lost 0 bases and J lost 7 bases. The CDR3 DNA reads TGTGCCAGCAGTGACTCGAGTAGCGGGGGGGTAAATGAGCAGTTCTTC. It encodes CASSDSSSGGVNEQFF.

The chain has TRBV7-2 and TRBJ2-7; no reliable D call. Germline CDR1 reads SGHTA; CDR2 reads FQGNSA. With 3 bases removed from V and 1 base from J, the gap between germline ends came to 16 bases. The CDR3 is 16 amino acids. The CDR3: CASSFIPAQDSYEQYF. The CDR3 DNA sequence: TGTGCCAGCAGCTTCATCCCCGCGCAAGATTCCTACGAGCAGTACTTC. Full variable domain (outside the CDR3, taken from reference TRBV7-2 and TRBJ2-7): GAGVSQSPSNKVTEKGKDVELRCDPISGHTALYWYRQSLGQGLEFLIYFQGNSAPDKSGLPSDRFSAERTGGSVSTLTIQRTQQEDSAVYLCASSFIPAQDSYEQYFGPGTRLTVT.

The chain has TRBV7-2 and TRBJ2-7; no reliable D call. Trimming took off 1 base at V and 3 bases at J, with 13 bases between the two ends. The CDR3 loop spans 15 amino acids. The germline V gene has CDR1 SGHTA and CDR2 FQGNSA. CDR3 region: CASSLVKDGLYEQYF. In DNA, the CDR3 is TGTGCCAGCAGCTTAGTGAAGGACGGCCTCTACGAGCAGTACTTC.

The genes are TRBV4-3 and TRBJ1-2; D is undetermined. The CDR3 has 12 residues. CDR1 and CDR2 (germline): LGHNA, YSLEER. Trimming took 0 bases from V and 6 from J, leaving 5 bases between them. CDR3 in amino acids: CASSQDSDGYTF. The CDR3 DNA reads TGCGCCAGCAGCCAAGACTCCGATGGCTACACCTTC.

This chain uses TRBV6-5 with TRBJ2-1, with D perhaps matching TRBD1 (6 bases). With 10 bases removed from V and 5 bases from J, the gap between germline ends came to 21 bases. The CDR3 consists of 15 residues. Looked up from germline, CDR1 is MNHEY and CDR2 is SVGAGI. The CDR3 loop reads CATSAWTDSNNEQFF. CDR3 nucleotides: TGTGCCACCTCAGCTTGGACGGACAGTAACAATGAGCAGTTCTTC.

The table lists this clone with a count of one. The chain has TRBV5-4 and TRBJ1-2; a possible D gene is TRBD1 (5 bases). CDR1 is SGHNT, CDR2 YYREEE, per germline (reference sequence). V shed 0 bases and J shed 4 bases, with 22 bases lying between them. The CDR3 loop spans 18 amino acids. CDR3 DNA sequence: TGTGCCAGCAGCTTGGACCCCCGCGCCGGGGCCGAATTCTATGGCTACACCTTC. It translates to CASSLDPRAGAEFYGYTF.

The chain employs TRBV10-3 and TRBJ2-7; 11 bases map to TRBD2. There are 17 residues in the CDR3. Germline lookup yields CDR1 ENHRY and CDR2 SYGVKD. J lost 2 bases, V lost 4 bases, and 10 bases had no gene match. The CDR3 nucleotides are TGTGCCATCAGTGTTACACTAGCGGGGGAAGCTCCCTACGAGCAGTACTTC. This translates into CAISVTLAGEAPYEQYF.

The rearrangement uses TRBV7-9 and TRBJ1-1; 9 bases align to TRBD1. There are 15 residues in the CDR3. Germline assignment: CDR1 SEHNR and CDR2 FQNEAQ (reference sequence). The J segment lost 3 bases and the V segment lost 5 bases, leaving 7 bases of the junction unmatched. CDR3 loop: CASSHYRGLDTEAFF. In DNA, the CDR3 is TGTGCCAGCAGCCACTACAGGGGGCTGGACACTGAAGCTTTCTTT.

For the CDR3, the DNA is TGTGCCAGCACCATGAGGAATGAGCAGTTCTTC. Residues: CASTMRNEQFF. The gene calls are TRBV5-5 and TRBJ2-1; D unresolved. The CDR3 extends over 11 amino acids. Germline assignment: CDR1 SGHKS and CDR2 YYEKEE (reference sequence). With 6 bases removed from V and 7 bases from J, the gap between germline ends came to 8 bases.

This chain uses TRBV27 with TRBJ2-1, with 7 bases matching TRBD1. Germline CDR1 reads MNHEY; CDR2 reads SMNVEV (reference sequence). Losses at the gene ends were 6 bases for V and 4 bases for J; bases not matched to a gene: 12. The CDR3 runs 16 residues. The CDR3 region is CASSLLPPGQYNEQFF. The CDR3 region has the DNA TGTGCCAGCAGCCTCTTACCTCCGGGACAGTACAATGAGCAGTTCTTC.

This chain links TRBV25-1 with TRBJ2-2; D may be TRBD1 (6 bases). This CDR3 comprises 16 residues. Trimming took 4 bases from V and 7 from J, leaving 19 bases between them. Germline V gene sequence: CDR1 MGHDK, CDR2 SYGVNS. The chain's CDR3 is CASSVPNHRAGGELFF. CDR3 coding DNA: TGTGCCAGCAGTGTCCCCAATCACAGGGCGGGCGGGGAGCTGTTTTTT.

The V gene is TRBV14, the J gene TRBJ2-1; the D gene could be TRBD1 or TRBD2 (7 bases each). This CDR3 is 13 amino acids long. Trimming removed 8 bases at V and 6 bases at J, with 14 bases between. The V gene's germline CDR1 is SGHDN and CDR2 FVKESK. The CDR3 bases are TGTGCCAGCGAGCCCAGGGGGGGCAATGAGCAGTTCTTC. Amino acids: CASEPRGGNEQFF.